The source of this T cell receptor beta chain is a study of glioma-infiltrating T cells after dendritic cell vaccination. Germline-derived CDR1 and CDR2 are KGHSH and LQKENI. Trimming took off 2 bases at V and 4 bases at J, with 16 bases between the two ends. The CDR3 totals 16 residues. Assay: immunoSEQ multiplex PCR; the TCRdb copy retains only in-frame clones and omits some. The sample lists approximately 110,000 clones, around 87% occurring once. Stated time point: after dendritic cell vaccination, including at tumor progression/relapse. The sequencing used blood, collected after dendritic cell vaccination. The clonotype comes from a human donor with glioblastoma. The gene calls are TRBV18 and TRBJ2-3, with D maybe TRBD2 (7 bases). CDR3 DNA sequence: TGTGCCAGCTCACCAGGCGGGGGCGCGACTGCAGATACGCAGTATTTT. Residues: CASSPGGGATADTQYF. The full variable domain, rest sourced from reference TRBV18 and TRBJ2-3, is NAGVMQNPRHLVRRRGQEARLRCSPMKGHSHVYWYRQLPEEGLKFMVYLQKENIIDESGMPKERFSAEFPKEGPSILRIQQVVRGDSAAYFCASSPGGGATADTQYFGPGTRLTVL.